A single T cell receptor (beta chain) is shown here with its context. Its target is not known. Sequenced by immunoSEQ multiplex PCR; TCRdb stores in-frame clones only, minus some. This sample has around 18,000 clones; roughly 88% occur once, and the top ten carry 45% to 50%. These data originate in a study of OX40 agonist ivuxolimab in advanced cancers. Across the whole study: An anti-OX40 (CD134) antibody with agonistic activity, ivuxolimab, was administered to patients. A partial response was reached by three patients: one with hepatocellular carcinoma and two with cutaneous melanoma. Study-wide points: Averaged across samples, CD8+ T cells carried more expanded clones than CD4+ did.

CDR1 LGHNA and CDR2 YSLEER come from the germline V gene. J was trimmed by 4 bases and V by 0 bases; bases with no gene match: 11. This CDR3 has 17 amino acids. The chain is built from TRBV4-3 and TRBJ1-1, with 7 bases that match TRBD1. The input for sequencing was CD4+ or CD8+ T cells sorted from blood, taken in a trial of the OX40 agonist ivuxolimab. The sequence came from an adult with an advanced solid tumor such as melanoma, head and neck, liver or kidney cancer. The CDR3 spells CASSQEALRQGATEAFF. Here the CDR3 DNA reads TGCGCCAGCAGCCAAGAGGCCTTGAGACAGGGTGCCACTGAAGCTTTCTTT.